Described below is a single T cell receptor (beta chain) sequence and its context. The antigen remains undetermined. Germline V gives CDR1 LGHNA, CDR2 YSLEER. V shed 0 bases, J shed 11 bases, and the junction held 13 bases outside the gene matches. The CDR3 totals 16 residues. The data were obtained in a study of radiation and T cells in renal cell carcinoma. Whole-study results and caveats: Top tumor clonotypes rose in blood 2 weeks post-radiation, then contracted.

Only in-frame clones appear in the TCRdb table, and some are missing; sequencing was by immunoSEQ multiplex PCR. The table lists some 70,000 clones, 82% of them singletons. Noted time point: blood 2 weeks post-SBRT. Treatment of the sample: 15 Gy SBRT to primary tumor, nephrectomy 4 weeks later. Blood was sampled at baseline, 2 weeks and 4 weeks after SBRT. The patient's renal cell carcinoma had clear cell pathology. This material consisted of blood, taken from a patient whose treatment included radiotherapy and nephrectomy. This sequence originates from a man aged 55 to 70 with renal cell carcinoma. The chain links TRBV4-3 to TRBJ2-3; 8 nucleotides match TRBD1. The chain's CDR3 is CASSQDQGATISGQYF. CDR3 DNA sequence: TGCGCCAGCAGCCAAGACCAGGGGGCGACGATCTCAGGGCAGTATTTT.